The 7 T cell receptor beta chains listed next were all sequenced from one sample in a study of immune heterogeneity within non-small cell lung tumors. The authors amplified TCR beta CDR3 by multiplex PCR with 32 V and 13 J primers. TCRdb processed the multiplex PCR reads anew with MiXCR; each CDR3 protein has one entry. The repertoire holds fewer than 13,000 distinct CDR3 sequences, with 27% as singletons. Template material for each sample was 550 to 700 ng of bulk tumor genomic DNA. During surgery, several far-apart biopsies were obtained from every primary tumor. Patients underwent curative surgery for non-small cell lung cancer (untreated and newly diagnosed). Sample: lung tumor tissue. All receptors derive from a man aged 50 or older with non-small cell lung cancer.

Turning to this clonotype: Possible read error: a much larger clone is one base away. The chain combines TRBV10-3 with TRBJ1-6; 7 bases map to TRBD1. Germline lookup yields CDR1 ENHRY and CDR2 SYGVKD. The CDR3 length is 15 residues. In DNA, the CDR3 is TGTGCCATCAGTGAAATCGACAGGGTGAATTCACCCCCCCACTTT. Translating gives CAISEIDRVNSPPHF.

By share, this clonotype counts as medium-sized. The chain has TRBV19 and TRBJ1-5; 7 bases map to TRBD1. The trim removed 4 bases at V and 7 bases at J, leaving 4 bases unmatched. This CDR3 contains 13 residues. Germline assignment: CDR1 LNHDA and CDR2 SQIVND (reference sequence). As DNA, the CDR3 is TGTGCCAGTAGTACCGAACAGGGGCAGCCCCAGCATTTT. Its translation is CASSTEQGQPQHF.

V gene TRBV6-5 combines with J gene TRBJ2-5; no reliable D call. The CDR3 is 12 amino acids. V shed 2 bases and J shed 4 bases, with 5 bases lying between them. Per the germline V gene, CDR1 is MNHEY and CDR2 is SVGAGI. CDR3 nucleotide sequence: TGTGCCAGCAGTTACGGGTTAGAGACCCAGTACTTC. This sequence encodes CASSYGLETQYF.

Comments on this clonotype: A much larger clonotype is one base distant, so this may be a read error. The J gene is TRBJ1-1, the V gene TRBV6-2 or TRBV6-3; D possibly corresponds to TRBD1 (5 bases). Germline V gene sequence: CDR1 MNHEY, CDR2 SVGEGT. This CDR3 contains 12 residues. Trimming removed 6 bases from V and 7 bases from J, with 12 bases in between. DNA for the CDR3: TGTGCCAGCAGGGGACTAAGGCATGAAGCTTTCTTT. It codes for CASRGLRHEAFF.

With respect to this clonotype: A much bigger clone sits one base away, suggesting this may be a read error. Here the CDR3 omits its conserved ending phenylalanine or tryptophan, so a read error is the likely source. For the CDR3, the DNA is TGTGCCAGTAGTATTGGGGAGGACAAGGTGCCCCAGCATATT. Amino acid sequence: CASSIGEDKVPQHI. The chain couples TRBV19 to TRBJ1-5; the D gene is possibly TRBD1 (5 bases). Trimming took 3 bases from V and 9 from J, leaving 15 bases between them. Germline assignment: CDR1 LNHDA and CDR2 SQIVND (reference sequence). The CDR3 is 14 amino acids.

In this sample, this clonotype is medium-sized. The rearrangement links TRBV6-1 to TRBJ2-7; the D gene is possibly TRBD1 (5 bases). CDR1 MNHNS and CDR2 SASEGT come from the germline V gene. V was clipped by 5 bases and J by 0 bases, with 17 bases between them. The CDR3 loop spans 16 amino acids. The DNA for the CDR3 is TGTGCCAGCAGTTACCTGACAGAGACCAGCTCCTACGAGCAGTACTTC. It translates to CASSYLTETSSYEQYF.

This clonotype was recorded many times. This chain connects TRBV20-1 to TRBJ2-7; TRBD2 is a possible D gene (5 bases). Trimming cost V 3 bases and J 7 bases, with 10 bases left between them. The germline V gene encodes CDR1 DFQATT and CDR2 SNEGSKA (reference sequence). CDR3 length equals 11 residues. This CDR3 is CSASGVGEQYF. CDR3 nucleotide sequence: TGCAGTGCTAGCGGGGTGGGGGAGCAGTACTTC.